This T cell receptor (beta chain) was retrieved from a study of T cell changes during pregnancy in multiple sclerosis. The CDR3 totals 14 residues. Trimming left V 1 base short and J 2 bases short, with 6 bases between. CDR1 is LNHDA and CDR2 is SQIVND in the germline V gene (reference sequence). TCRdb's copy holds only in-frame clones and misses some; the assay was immunoSEQ multiplex PCR. The sample contains over 45,000 clones, roughly nine tenths of which appear only once. The chain joins TRBV19 to TRBJ1-5; D is unresolved. The receptor's source is a female donor with multiple sclerosis, enrolled in a pregnancy study. The source material was CD4+ T cells from peripheral blood mononuclear cells, sampled in the third trimester of pregnancy. The CDR3 spells CASSIVQGNQPQHF. The CDR3 DNA reads TGTGCCAGTAGTATAGTTCAGGGCAATCAGCCCCAGCATTTT.